This TCR beta chain was observed in a study of cytotoxic CD8 clonotypes in ibrutinib-treated CLL. Looking at the study overall: By median 68 months, roughly 12 had progressed and approximately 15 stayed remitted; responses had been 2 complete and about 25 partial. Treatment had run for a median roughly 13 months, range 6 to 36, when response samples were taken.

Clones were read by immunoSEQ multiplex PCR, and TCRdb kept only the in-frame ones, dropping some. Among 150,000 to 200,000 clones, 70% to 90% were seen once, and the ten largest hold 3% to 3.5%. This TCR was recovered from a human donor with chronic lymphocytic leukemia. Source: PBMCs, taken at disease progression, from a patient treated with ibrutinib.

The CDR3 protein is CASSRTGEDDYGYTF. The CDR3 nucleotides read TGCGCCAGCAGCCGAACAGGGGAGGATGACTATGGCTACACCTTC. The chain joins TRBV4-1 to TRBJ1-2; 7 bases align to TRBD1. This CDR3 is 15 amino acids long. J lost 3 bases, V lost 4 bases, and 8 bases had no gene match. CDR1 is MGHRA, CDR2 YSYEKL, per germline.